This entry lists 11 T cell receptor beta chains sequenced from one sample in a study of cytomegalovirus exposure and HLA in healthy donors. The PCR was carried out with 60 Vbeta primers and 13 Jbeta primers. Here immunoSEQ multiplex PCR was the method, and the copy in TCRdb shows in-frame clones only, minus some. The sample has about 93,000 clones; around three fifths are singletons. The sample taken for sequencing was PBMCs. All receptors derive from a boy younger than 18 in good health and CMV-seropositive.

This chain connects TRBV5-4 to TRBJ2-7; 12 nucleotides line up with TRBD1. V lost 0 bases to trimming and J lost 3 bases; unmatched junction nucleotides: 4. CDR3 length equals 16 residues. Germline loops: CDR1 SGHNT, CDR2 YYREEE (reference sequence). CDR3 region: CASSLGGTGGIYEQYF. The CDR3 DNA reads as TGTGCCAGCAGCTTGGGGGGGACAGGGGGCATCTACGAGCAGTACTTC.

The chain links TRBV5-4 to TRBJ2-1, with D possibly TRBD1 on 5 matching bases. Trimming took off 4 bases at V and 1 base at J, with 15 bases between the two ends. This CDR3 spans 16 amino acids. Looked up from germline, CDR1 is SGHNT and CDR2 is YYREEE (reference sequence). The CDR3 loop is CASSPSWQGSYNEQFF. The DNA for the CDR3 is TGTGCCAGCAGCCCTTCTTGGCAGGGTTCCTACAATGAGCAGTTCTTC.

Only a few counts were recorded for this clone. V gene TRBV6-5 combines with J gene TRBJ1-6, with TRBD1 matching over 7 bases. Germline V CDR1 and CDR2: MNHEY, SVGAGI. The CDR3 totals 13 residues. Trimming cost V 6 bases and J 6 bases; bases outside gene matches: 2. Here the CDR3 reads CASRRQGNSPLHF. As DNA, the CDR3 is TGTGCCAGCAGACGACAGGGTAATTCACCCCTCCACTTT.

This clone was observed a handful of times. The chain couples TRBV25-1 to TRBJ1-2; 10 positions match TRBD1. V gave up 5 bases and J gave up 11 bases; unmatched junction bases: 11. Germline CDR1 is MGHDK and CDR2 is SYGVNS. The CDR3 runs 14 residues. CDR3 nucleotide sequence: TGTGCCAGCAGTACGACGACAGGGGGCGTGGAGTACACCTTC. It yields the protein CASSTTTGGVEYTF.

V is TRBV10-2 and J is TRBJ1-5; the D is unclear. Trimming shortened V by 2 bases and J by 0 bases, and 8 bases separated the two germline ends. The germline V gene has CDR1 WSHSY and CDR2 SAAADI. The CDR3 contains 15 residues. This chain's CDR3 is CASSEIGHSNQPQHF. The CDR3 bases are TGCGCCAGCAGTGAGATCGGTCATAGCAATCAGCCCCAGCATTTT.

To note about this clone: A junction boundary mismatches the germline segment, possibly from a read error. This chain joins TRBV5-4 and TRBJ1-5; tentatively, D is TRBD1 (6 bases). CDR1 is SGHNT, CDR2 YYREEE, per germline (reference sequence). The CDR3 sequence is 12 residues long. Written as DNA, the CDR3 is TGTGCCAGCAGCTTTGAACAGGGTACCCAGAATTTT. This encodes CASSFEQGTQNF.

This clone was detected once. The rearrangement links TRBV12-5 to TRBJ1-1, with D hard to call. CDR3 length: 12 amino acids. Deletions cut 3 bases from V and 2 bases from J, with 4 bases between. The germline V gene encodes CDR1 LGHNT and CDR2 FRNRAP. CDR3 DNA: TGTGCTAGTGGTTTCGTCAACACTGAAGCTTTCTTT. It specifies CASGFVNTEAFF.

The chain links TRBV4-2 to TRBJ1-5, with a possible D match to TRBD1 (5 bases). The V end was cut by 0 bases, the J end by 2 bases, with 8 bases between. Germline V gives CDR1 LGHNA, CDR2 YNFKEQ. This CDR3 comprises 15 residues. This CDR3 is CASSQDRAGNQPQHF. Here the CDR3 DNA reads TGTGCCAGCAGCCAAGACAGGGCGGGCAATCAGCCCCAGCATTTT.

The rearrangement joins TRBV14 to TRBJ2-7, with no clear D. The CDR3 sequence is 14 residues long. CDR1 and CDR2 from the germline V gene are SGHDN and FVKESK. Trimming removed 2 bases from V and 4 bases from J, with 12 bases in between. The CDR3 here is CASSQMAGPYEQYF. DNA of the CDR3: TGTGCCAGCAGCCAAATGGCAGGTCCATACGAGCAGTACTTC. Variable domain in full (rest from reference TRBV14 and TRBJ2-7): EAGVTQFPSHSVIEKGQTVTLRCDPISGHDNLYWYRRVMGKEIKFLLHFVKESKQDESGMPNNRFLAERTGGTYSTLKVQPAELEDSGVYFCASSQMAGPYEQYFGPGTRLTVT.

CDR3 DNA sequence: TGCAGCGCTTCTCACAGGGGGAACACTGAAGCTTTCTTT. Translation gives CSASHRGNTEAFF. The V call is TRBV29-1, the J call TRBJ1-1; 7 bases match TRBD1. Germline loops: CDR1 SQVTM, CDR2 ANQGSEA. The V gene end was trimmed by 7 bases and the J gene end by 1 base; junction bases not matched to a gene: 6. The CDR3 runs to 13 residues.

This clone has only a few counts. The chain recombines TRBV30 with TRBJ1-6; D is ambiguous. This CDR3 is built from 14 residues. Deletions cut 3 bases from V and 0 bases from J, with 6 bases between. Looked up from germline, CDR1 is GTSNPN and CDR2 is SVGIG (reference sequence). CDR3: CAWSGDSYNSPLHF. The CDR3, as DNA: TGTGCCTGGAGCGGGGACTCCTATAATTCACCCCTCCACTTT.